The rows below give T cell receptor beta chains drawn from one sample of a study of response to subunit inactivated influenza vaccine. One entry per CDR3 protein results from TCRdb running MiXCR on the RT-PCR reads. This table holds some 500,000 distinct CDR3 sequences, approximately 24% found once. Sequencing was performed on CD4+ T cells sorted from PBMCs, taken roughly 5 days after vaccination. The origin of the receptors is a middle-aged man who received an inactivated influenza vaccine. The CDR3 runs from the conserved cysteine through the conserved F or W. D genes are given only for firm matches. Size values are once, few and many counts, or a class for expanded clones, and some rows have none.

CDR3nt: TGTGCCAGCAGCGCTTCACCGGGACTGGACAATGAGCAGTTCTTC
CDR3aa: CASSASPGLDNEQFF
d_gene: -
abundance: -
v_gene: TRBV9
j_gene: TRBJ2-1

CDR3nt: TGCGCCAGCAGCTTGGGCCCAGGGTATGGGGAGCTGTTTTTT
CDR3aa: CASSLGPGYGELFF
d_gene: -
abundance: few
v_gene: TRBV5-1
j_gene: TRBJ2-2

CDR3nt: TGTGCCAGCAGTTTCAGTTTTCTTCGGGGGAGTGGGGGCAATGAGCAGTTCTTC
CDR3aa: CASSFSFLRGSGGNEQFF
d_gene: -
abundance: -
v_gene: TRBV12-3/TRBV12-4
j_gene: TRBJ2-1

CDR3nt: TGCGCCAGCAGCCAAGGATGGTCGTCACTCTCTGGGGCCAACGTCCTGACTTTC
CDR3aa: CASSQGWSSLSGANVLTF
d_gene: -
abundance: many
v_gene: TRBV4-3
j_gene: TRBJ2-6

CDR3nt: TGTGCCAGCAGCCCCGTCAAAAGCTCCTACAATGAGCAGTTCTTC
CDR3aa: CASSPVKSSYNEQFF
d_gene: -
abundance: -
v_gene: TRBV6-2/TRBV6-3
j_gene: TRBJ2-1

CDR3nt: TGTGCCAGTAGTATAGTCGCTAGCGGGATTGGAGATACGCAGTATTTT
CDR3aa: CASSIVASGIGDTQYF
d_gene: TRBD2
abundance: -
v_gene: TRBV19
j_gene: TRBJ2-3

CDR3nt: TGCGCCAGCAGCCATTCCGGACAGGGGACAAACATTCAGTACTTC
CDR3aa: CASSHSGQGTNIQYF
d_gene: TRBD1
abundance: few
v_gene: TRBV4-3
j_gene: TRBJ2-4

CDR3nt: TGCAGTGCGGAGAGGGGGTCGGGGATCTACGAGCAGTACTTC
CDR3aa: CSAERGSGIYEQYF
d_gene: -
abundance: few
v_gene: TRBV20-1
j_gene: TRBJ2-7

CDR3nt: TGTGCCAGCAAACCGGAGACAGGGGGCTCTGGGGCCAACGTCCTGACTTTC
CDR3aa: CASKPETGGSGANVLTF
d_gene: TRBD1
abundance: -
v_gene: TRBV7-3
j_gene: TRBJ2-6

CDR3nt: TGCGCCAGCAGCTTGGCCGCTAGCGGGAAAGGAGAGCAGTACTTC
CDR3aa: CASSLAASGKGEQYF
d_gene: TRBD2
abundance: -
v_gene: TRBV5-1
j_gene: TRBJ2-7

CDR3nt: TGTGCCAGCAGGCTTAGTCGCACCGGGGAGCTGTTTTTT
CDR3aa: CASRLSRTGELFF
d_gene: -
abundance: few
v_gene: TRBV5-5
j_gene: TRBJ2-2

CDR3nt: TGCAGTGCTAAACAAATGACAGGGACCTACAACACCGGGGAGCTGTTTTTT
CDR3aa: CSAKQMTGTYNTGELFF
d_gene: TRBD1
abundance: many
v_gene: TRBV20-1
j_gene: TRBJ2-2

CDR3nt: TGTGCCAGCAGCCGCGAGGGCACTAATAGGAATGGCTACACCTTC
CDR3aa: CASSREGTNRNGYTF
d_gene: -
abundance: few
v_gene: TRBV7-2
j_gene: TRBJ1-2

CDR3nt: TGCAGCTCACTCTGGACGGGGAGAGGCTACACCTTC
CDR3aa: CSSLWTGRGYTF
d_gene: -
abundance: few
v_gene: TRBV20-1
j_gene: TRBJ1-2

CDR3nt: TGTGCCAGCAGCCCGGACGGGGGGAGGGACGAGCAGTACTTC
CDR3aa: CASSPDGGRDEQYF
d_gene: TRBD2
abundance: -
v_gene: TRBV5-5
j_gene: TRBJ2-7

CDR3nt: TGTGCCAGCAGCTCCCGACTAGCGGGAACCAGCTCCTACAATGAGCAGTTCTTC
CDR3aa: CASSSRLAGTSSYNEQFF
d_gene: TRBD2
abundance: many
v_gene: TRBV5-5
j_gene: TRBJ2-1

CDR3nt: TGTGCCAGCAGCTCGGGACTTTCGTACAATGAGCAGTTCTTC
CDR3aa: CASSSGLSYNEQFF
d_gene: -
abundance: -
v_gene: TRBV7-8
j_gene: TRBJ2-1

CDR3nt: TGTGCCAGCAGCAACCGGGCTACAGATACGCAGTATTTT
CDR3aa: CASSNRATDTQYF
d_gene: -
abundance: few
v_gene: TRBV7-2
j_gene: TRBJ2-3

CDR3nt: TGCAGTGCTAGGCCCGGCCCCGGGTACAATGAGCAGTTCTTC
CDR3aa: CSARPGPGYNEQFF
d_gene: -
abundance: -
v_gene: TRBV20-1
j_gene: TRBJ2-1

CDR3nt: TGTGCCAGCAGCCAAGACTGGGTGTACAATGAGCAGTTCTTC
CDR3aa: CASSQDWVYNEQFF
d_gene: -
abundance: few
v_gene: TRBV14
j_gene: TRBJ2-1

CDR3nt: TGTGCCAGCAGCTCGTGGGGACACCACACAAGCACTGAAAAACTGTTTTTT
CDR3aa: CASSSWGHHTSTEKLFF
d_gene: -
abundance: -
v_gene: TRBV7-9
j_gene: TRBJ1-4

CDR3nt: TGTGCCAGCAGTTTTTGGGGGCCCGGGGAGCTGTTTTTT
CDR3aa: CASSFWGPGELFF
d_gene: -
abundance: few
v_gene: TRBV12-3/TRBV12-4
j_gene: TRBJ2-2

CDR3nt: TGCAGTGCTTTTGAAGAGACCCAGTACTTC
CDR3aa: CSAFEETQYF
d_gene: -
abundance: -
v_gene: TRBV20-1
j_gene: TRBJ2-5

CDR3nt: TGTGCCAGCAGCTCACCGGGACCAAATCAGCCCCAGCATTTT
CDR3aa: CASSSPGPNQPQHF
d_gene: -
abundance: -
v_gene: TRBV7-9
j_gene: TRBJ1-5

CDR3nt: TGCGCCAGCAGCCAAGGAATCCTCGCTGAAGCTTTCTTT
CDR3aa: CASSQGILAEAFF
d_gene: -
abundance: -
v_gene: TRBV4-1
j_gene: TRBJ1-1

CDR3nt: TGCAGTGCTAGACCTAGCACAGATACGCAGTATTTT
CDR3aa: CSARPSTDTQYF
d_gene: -
abundance: many
v_gene: TRBV20-1
j_gene: TRBJ2-3

CDR3nt: TGCAGTGCTAGGGGGGTGTATGGCTACACCTTC
CDR3aa: CSARGVYGYTF
d_gene: -
abundance: -
v_gene: TRBV20-1
j_gene: TRBJ1-2

CDR3nt: TGCGCCAGCAGCACACGGGACGGGGCCTACGAGCAGTACTTC
CDR3aa: CASSTRDGAYEQYF
d_gene: -
abundance: -
v_gene: TRBV4-1
j_gene: TRBJ2-7

CDR3nt: TGTGCCACCAGCAGAGAGGGACTAGCGGTCGGAGCCAAAAACATTCAGTACTTC
CDR3aa: CATSREGLAVGAKNIQYF
d_gene: TRBD2
abundance: few
v_gene: TRBV15
j_gene: TRBJ2-4

CDR3nt: TGTGCCAGCAGTTTGACTAGCGGGGCTGAGCAGTTCTTC
CDR3aa: CASSLTSGAEQFF
d_gene: TRBD2
abundance: -
v_gene: TRBV28
j_gene: TRBJ2-1

CDR3nt: TGTGCCAGCAAGGAGGTCAGTGACACTGAAGCTTTCTTT
CDR3aa: CASKEVSDTEAFF
d_gene: -
abundance: -
v_gene: TRBV6-1
j_gene: TRBJ1-1

CDR3nt: TGCAGTGCTAGGGAATTCCTAGCGGGAGACTACGAGCAGTACTTC
CDR3aa: CSAREFLAGDYEQYF
d_gene: TRBD2
abundance: -
v_gene: TRBV20-1
j_gene: TRBJ2-7

CDR3nt: TGTGCCAGCAGCTCATCAGGCGGCGCGGATACGCAGTATTTT
CDR3aa: CASSSSGGADTQYF
d_gene: -
abundance: many
v_gene: TRBV3-1
j_gene: TRBJ2-3

CDR3nt: TGTGCCAGCAGCTTTGTTGGGGGGTCCGCTGAAGCTTTCTTT
CDR3aa: CASSFVGGSAEAFF
d_gene: -
abundance: -
v_gene: TRBV5-6
j_gene: TRBJ1-1

CDR3nt: TGTGCCTGGAGTGTACGGCGTGCTGAAGCTTTCTTT
CDR3aa: CAWSVRRAEAFF
d_gene: -
abundance: -
v_gene: TRBV30
j_gene: TRBJ1-1

CDR3nt: TGCAGTGCTAGACCCGGGACTAGCGGGGAGACCCAGTACTTC
CDR3aa: CSARPGTSGETQYF
d_gene: TRBD2
abundance: -
v_gene: TRBV20-1
j_gene: TRBJ2-5

CDR3nt: TGCGCCAGCAGCCAAGATAGGCTAGCGGGGAGGAACACCGGGGAGCTGTTTTTT
CDR3aa: CASSQDRLAGRNTGELFF
d_gene: TRBD2
abundance: -
v_gene: TRBV4-3
j_gene: TRBJ2-2

CDR3nt: TGTGCCAGCAGCTTAGATACAGGGTGGTTCTTC
CDR3aa: CASSLDTGWFF
d_gene: -
abundance: few
v_gene: TRBV7-9
j_gene: TRBJ2-1

CDR3nt: TGTGCCAGCAGTGGGACAGGCAACACCTTC
CDR3aa: CASSGTGNTF
d_gene: TRBD1
abundance: few
v_gene: TRBV6-4
j_gene: TRBJ1-2

CDR3nt: TGCGCCAGCAAGGACCAGTACAATAGCAATCAGCCCCAGCATTTT
CDR3aa: CASKDQYNSNQPQHF
d_gene: -
abundance: -
v_gene: TRBV4-3
j_gene: TRBJ1-5

CDR3nt: TGTGCCAGCAGAAGACGAGAGAAATGGTCAGATACGCAGTATTTT
CDR3aa: CASRRREKWSDTQYF
d_gene: -
abundance: few
v_gene: TRBV12-3/TRBV12-4
j_gene: TRBJ2-3

CDR3nt: TGTGCCATCAGTGCAGGGCAGAGAAGCACAGATACGCAGTATTTT
CDR3aa: CAISAGQRSTDTQYF
d_gene: -
abundance: few
v_gene: TRBV10-3
j_gene: TRBJ2-3

CDR3nt: TGTGCCATCAGTGAAGGGACAGGGTACAATGAGCAGTTCTTC
CDR3aa: CAISEGTGYNEQFF
d_gene: TRBD1
abundance: -
v_gene: TRBV10-3
j_gene: TRBJ2-1

CDR3nt: TGCAGTGCTAGTTTTGCGGGAGAGGCCACAGATACGCAGTATTTT
CDR3aa: CSASFAGEATDTQYF
d_gene: TRBD2
abundance: -
v_gene: TRBV20-1
j_gene: TRBJ2-3

CDR3nt: TGCGCCAGCAGCTTGGCGGCGAAAAGCACAGATACGCAGTATTTT
CDR3aa: CASSLAAKSTDTQYF
d_gene: -
abundance: -
v_gene: TRBV5-1
j_gene: TRBJ2-3

CDR3nt: TGCGCCAGCAGCCAATCCGCGACAGAACTCTACAATGAGCGGTTCTTC
CDR3aa: CASSQSATELYNERFF
d_gene: -
abundance: -
v_gene: TRBV4-3
j_gene: TRBJ2-1

CDR3nt: TGTGCCAGCAGTCCCCACGGGGTCGACTATGGCTACACCTTC
CDR3aa: CASSPHGVDYGYTF
d_gene: -
abundance: few
v_gene: TRBV6-1
j_gene: TRBJ1-2